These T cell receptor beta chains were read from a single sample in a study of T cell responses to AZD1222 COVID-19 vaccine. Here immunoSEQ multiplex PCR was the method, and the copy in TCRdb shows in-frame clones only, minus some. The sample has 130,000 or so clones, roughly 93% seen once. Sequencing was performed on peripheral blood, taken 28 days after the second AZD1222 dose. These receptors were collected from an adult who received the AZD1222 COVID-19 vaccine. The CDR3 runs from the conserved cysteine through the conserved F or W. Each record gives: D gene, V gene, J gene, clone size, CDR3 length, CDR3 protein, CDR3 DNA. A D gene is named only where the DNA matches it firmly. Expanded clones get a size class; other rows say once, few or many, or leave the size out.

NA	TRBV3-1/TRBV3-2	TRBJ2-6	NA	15	CASSNRGSGANVLTF	TGTGCCAGCAGCAACCGGGGCTCTGGGGCCAACGTCCTGACTTTC
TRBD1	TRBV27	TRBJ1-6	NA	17	CASKKPGQGADNSPLHF	TGTGCCAGCAAGAAACCGGGACAGGGGGCTGATAATTCACCCCTCCACTTT
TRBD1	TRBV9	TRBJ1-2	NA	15	CASSERDRVAGGYTF	TGTGCCAGCAGCGAAAGGGACAGGGTAGCAGGAGGCTACACCTTC
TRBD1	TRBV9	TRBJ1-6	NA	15	CASSVSAGGNSPLHF	TGTGCCAGCAGCGTATCCGCAGGGGGTAATTCACCCCTCCACTTT
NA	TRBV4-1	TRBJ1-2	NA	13	CASSHGDNYGYTF	TGCGCCAGCAGCCACGGGGATAACTATGGCTACACCTTC
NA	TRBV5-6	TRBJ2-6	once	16	CASSAPRGFGANVLTF	TGTGCCAGCAGCGCCCCTCGCGGATTTGGGGCCAACGTCCTGACTTTC
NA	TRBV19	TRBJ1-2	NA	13	CASSQTGGYGYTF	TGTGCCAGTAGCCAGACAGGAGGCTATGGCTACACCTTC
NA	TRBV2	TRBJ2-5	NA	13	CASSRSTGETQYF	TGTGCCAGCAGTCGGTCGACAGGAGAGACCCAGTACTTC
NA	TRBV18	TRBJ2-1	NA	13	CASSPGHYNEQFF	TGTGCCAGCTCACCTGGGCACTACAATGAGCAGTTCTTC
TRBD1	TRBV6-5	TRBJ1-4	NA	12	CASSRGDGKLFF	TGTGCCAGCAGCAGGGGGGATGGAAAACTGTTTTTT
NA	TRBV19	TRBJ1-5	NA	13	CASSTIPYQPQHF	TGTGCCAGTAGTACCATACCTTATCAGCCCCAGCATTTT
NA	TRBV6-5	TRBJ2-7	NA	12	CATLHRQEGYCF	TGTGCCACCTTGCACCGGCAGGAGGGGTATTGCTTC
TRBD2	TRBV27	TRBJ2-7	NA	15	CASSLGGRVEIEQYF	TGTGCCAGCAGTTTGGGCGGGAGGGTCGAAATAGAGCAGTACTTC
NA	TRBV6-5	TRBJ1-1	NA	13	CASSRQEGTEAFF	TGTGCCAGCAGCCGACAGGAAGGTACTGAAGCTTTCTTT
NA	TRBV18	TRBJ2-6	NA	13	CASSSSGANVLTF	TGTGCCAGCTCATCATCTGGGGCCAACGTCCTGACTTTC
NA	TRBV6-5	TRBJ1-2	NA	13	CASSQADEYGYTF	TGTGCCAGCAGCCAGGCAGATGAGTATGGCTACACCTTC
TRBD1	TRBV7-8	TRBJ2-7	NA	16	CASSFGGQGKLYEQYF	TGTGCCAGCAGCTTTGGGGGACAGGGGAAACTTTACGAGCAGTACTTC
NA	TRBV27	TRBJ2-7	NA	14	CASRPGNGFYEQYF	TGTGCCAGCAGACCAGGGAATGGTTTCTACGAGCAGTACTTC
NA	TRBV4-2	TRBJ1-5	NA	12	CASSQGRGPQHF	TGTGCCAGCAGCCAAGGTCGGGGGCCCCAGCATTTT